Sequencing of this T cell receptor beta chain was carried out in a study of human T cells and chemical hapten exposure. Each CDR3 protein gets one entry after TCRdb re-called the RACE reads with MiXCR. The table shows some 65,000 distinct CDR3 sequences, with 5.5% to 7.5% occurring only once. CDR1 is LGHDT and CDR2 is YNNKEL in the germline V gene (reference sequence). This CDR3 is built from 13 residues. Details on this clonotype: This sequence may be a read error, since a much larger clone differs from it by one base.

Time point noted: healthy volunteer bleed at 6 weeks. Total RNA was isolated from whole blood that had not been fractionated. The sequenced sample was whole blood. This TCR was sampled from a female donor in good health. Some clones in this sample may be carry-over from other donors' samples. The genes are TRBV3-1 and TRBJ1-2; the D is unclear. This CDR3 reads CASSQPGYYGDTF. For the CDR3, the DNA is TGTGCCAGCAGCCAGCCGGGGTACTATGGCGACACCTTC. Full variable domain (remainder filled in from reference TRBV3-1 and TRBJ1-2): DTAVSQTPKYLVTQMGNDKSIKCEQNLGHDTMYWYKQDSKKFLKIMFSYNNKELIINETVPNRFSPKSPDKAHLNLHINSLELGDSAVYFCASSQPGYYGDTFGSGTRLTVV.